The rows below give T cell receptor beta chains drawn from one sample of a study of shared clonotypes between healthy human individuals. This table comes from immunoSEQ multiplex PCR, and its TCRdb copy is limited to in-frame clones, with some not included. The table includes 650,000 to 800,000 clones, approximately 72% detected once. The sequenced sample was memory CD4+ T cells sorted from blood. The receptors originated from a woman in her twenties or thirties in good health. The CDR3 runs from the conserved cysteine through the conserved F or W. D genes are given only for firm matches. Expanded clones get a size class; other rows say once, few or many, or leave the size out.

.,.,TRBJ2-5,TRBV28,CATQTEETQYF,TGTGCCACCCAGACAGAAGAGACCCAGTACTTC
.,.,TRBJ2-3,TRBV15,CATSRGGDSRTDTQYF,TGTGCCACCAGCAGGGGGGGCGACTCCCGCACAGATACGCAGTATTTT
TRBD2,few,TRBJ2-7,TRBV7-7,CASSSGLAPYEQYF,TGTGCCAGCAGCTCGGGACTAGCGCCCTACGAGCAGTACTTC
.,many,TRBJ2-3,TRBV29-1,CSVESPQGTDTQYF,TGCAGCGTTGAGTCCCCACAGGGTACAGATACGCAGTATTTT
.,.,TRBJ2-5,TRBV10-3,CAISEGQIPTQYF,TGTGCCATCAGTGAGGGTCAGATTCCGACCCAGTACTTC
.,many,TRBJ1-2,TRBV29-1,CSVADSNYGYTF,TGCAGCGTTGCCGATTCTAACTATGGCTACACCTTC
.,.,TRBJ2-1,TRBV7-6,CASSLSVGTSRVEQFF,TGTGCCAGCAGCTTAAGTGTTGGCACTTCTCGAGTTGAGCAGTTCTTC
.,.,TRBJ1-1,TRBV5-1,CASSLTTTEAFF,TGCGCCAGCAGCTTAACTACCACTGAAGCTTTCTTT
TRBD2,.,TRBJ2-7,TRBV28,CASSILPGLAGAEQYF,TGTGCCAGCAGCATTCTGCCGGGACTAGCGGGAGCCGAGCAGTACTTC
TRBD1,.,TRBJ2-1,TRBV2,CASSRTGGGSYNEQFF,TGTGCCAGCAGCCGAACAGGGGGCGGCTCCTACAATGAGCAGTTCTTC
TRBD1,.,TRBJ1-2,TRBV7-2,CASSFGTGPYGYTF,TGTGCCAGCAGCTTTGGGACAGGGCCCTATGGCTACACCTTC
.,.,TRBJ1-1,TRBV7-9,CASKIAGTHTEAFF,TGTGCCAGCAAAATAGCCGGGACACACACTGAAGCTTTCTTT
.,.,TRBJ1-1,TRBV19,CASSPGRRNTEAFF,TGTGCCAGTTCCCCAGGCCGACGGAACACTGAAGCTTTCTTT
.,.,TRBJ1-5,TRBV2,CASSEASGSQPQHF,TGTGCCAGCAGTGAAGCGTCAGGGTCTCAGCCCCAGCATTTT
.,.,TRBJ1-2,TRBV5-1,CASSLDSARGYTF,TGCGCCAGCAGCTTGGACAGCGCTCGTGGCTACACCTTC
TRBD2,.,TRBJ2-1,TRBV4-1,CAASSAGGPRNEQFF,TGCGCCGCGTCGTCAGCGGGAGGGCCTCGGAATGAGCAGTTCTTC
.,.,TRBJ1-1,TRBV5-1,CASRRELNTEAFF,TGCGCCAGCCGGCGGGAGTTGAACACTGAAGCTTTCTTT
TRBD2,.,TRBJ2-7,TRBV18,CASSPLTSGRVMLYEQYF,TGTGCCAGCTCACCACTGACTAGCGGGAGGGTTATGCTGTACGAGCAGTACTTC
TRBD1,once,TRBJ1-1,TRBV6-6,CASSTNGQATEAFF,TGTGCCAGCAGTACAAACGGACAGGCGACTGAAGCTTTCTTT
.,.,TRBJ1-2,TRBV5-1,CASSLAIGSYGYTF,TGCGCCAGCAGCCTGGCGATAGGGTCCTATGGCTACACCTTC